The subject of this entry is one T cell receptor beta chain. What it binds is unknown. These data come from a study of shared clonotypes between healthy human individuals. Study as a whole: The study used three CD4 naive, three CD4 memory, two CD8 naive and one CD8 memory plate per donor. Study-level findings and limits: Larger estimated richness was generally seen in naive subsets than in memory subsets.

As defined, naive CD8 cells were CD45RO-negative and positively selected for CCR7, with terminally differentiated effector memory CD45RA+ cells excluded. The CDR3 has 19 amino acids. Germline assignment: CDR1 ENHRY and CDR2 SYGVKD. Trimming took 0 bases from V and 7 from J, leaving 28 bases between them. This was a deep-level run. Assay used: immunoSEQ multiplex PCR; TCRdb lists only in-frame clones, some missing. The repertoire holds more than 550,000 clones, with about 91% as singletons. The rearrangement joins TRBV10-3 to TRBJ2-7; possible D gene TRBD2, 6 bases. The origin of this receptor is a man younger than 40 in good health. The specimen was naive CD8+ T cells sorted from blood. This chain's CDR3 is CAISESTRHRTGSPGEQYF. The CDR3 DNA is TGTGCCATCAGTGAGTCGACTCGTCACCGGACCGGGAGTCCAGGGGAGCAGTACTTC.